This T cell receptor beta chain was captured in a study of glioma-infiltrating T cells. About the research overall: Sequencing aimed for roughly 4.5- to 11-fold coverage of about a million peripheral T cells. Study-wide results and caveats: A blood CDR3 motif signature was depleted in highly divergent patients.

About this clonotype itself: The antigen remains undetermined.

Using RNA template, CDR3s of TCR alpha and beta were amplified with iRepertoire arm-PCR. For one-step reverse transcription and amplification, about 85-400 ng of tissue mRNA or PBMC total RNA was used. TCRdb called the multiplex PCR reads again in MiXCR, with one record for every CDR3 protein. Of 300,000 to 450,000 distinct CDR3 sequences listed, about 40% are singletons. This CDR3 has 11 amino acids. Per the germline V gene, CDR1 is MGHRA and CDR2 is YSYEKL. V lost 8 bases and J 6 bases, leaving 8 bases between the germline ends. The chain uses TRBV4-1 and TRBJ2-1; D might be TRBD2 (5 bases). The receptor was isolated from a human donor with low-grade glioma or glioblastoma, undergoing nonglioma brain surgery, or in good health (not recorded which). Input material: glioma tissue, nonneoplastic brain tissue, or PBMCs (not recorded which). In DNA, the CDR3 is TGCGCCAGCGGGCGGGCCAATGAGCAGTTCTTC. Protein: CASGRANEQFF.